A single T cell receptor beta chain is shown here with its context. CDR1 is SGHVS, CDR2 FQNEAQ, per germline. The length of the CDR3 is 12 residues. Germline trimming cut 5 bases from V and 12 bases from J; bases unmatched to any gene: 9. The sample is drawn from a study of blood T cell repertoires in COVID-19. Across the whole study: Two negative PCRs, clearance, or symptom resolution were required of recovered Cohort 3 donors. The cDNA or gDNA used as material had been derived from T cells, B-cell-depleted T cells, or PBMCs.

Cohort placement rested on clinical history that participants reported themselves. In the authors' workflow: Reference gene primer amplification in the assay estimated nucleated cell counts. Produced via immunoSEQ multiplex PCR; TCRdb's table is partial and in-frame only. V and J calls and clone size follow that table, whereas D and trimming were derived from the DNA. The sample yields around 300,000 clones, more than 70% seen once. This receptor was identified in a woman aged 55-70 years in a cohort exposed to, infected with or recovered from COVID-19 (not recorded which). Source material: PBMCs or T cells enriched from blood (not recorded which). The chain couples TRBV7-8 to TRBJ2-7; TRBD1 agrees at 8 bases. The CDR3 coding sequence is TGTGCCAGCAGCACGACGAGACAGGGGACGTACTTC. Its protein is CASSTTRQGTYF. The full variable domain, rest sourced from reference TRBV7-8 and TRBJ2-7, is GAGVSQSPRYKVAKRGQDVALRCDPISGHVSLFWYQQALGQGPEFLTYFQNEAQLDKSGLPSDRFFAERPEGSVSTLKIQRTQQEDSAVYLCASSTTRQGTYFGPGTRLTVT.